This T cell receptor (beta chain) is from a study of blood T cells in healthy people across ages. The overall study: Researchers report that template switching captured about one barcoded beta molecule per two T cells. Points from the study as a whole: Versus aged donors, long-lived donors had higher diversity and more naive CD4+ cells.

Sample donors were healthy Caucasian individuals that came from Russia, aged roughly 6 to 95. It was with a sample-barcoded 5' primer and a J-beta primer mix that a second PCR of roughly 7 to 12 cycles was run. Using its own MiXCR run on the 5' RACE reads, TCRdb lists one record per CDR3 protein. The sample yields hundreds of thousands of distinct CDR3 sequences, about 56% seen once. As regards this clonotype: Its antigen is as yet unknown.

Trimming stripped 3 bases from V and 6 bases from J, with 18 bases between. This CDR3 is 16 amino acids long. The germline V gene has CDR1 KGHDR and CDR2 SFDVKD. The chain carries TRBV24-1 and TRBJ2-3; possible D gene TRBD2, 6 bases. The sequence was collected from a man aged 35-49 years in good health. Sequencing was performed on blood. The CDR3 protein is CATSDPRDRSWDTQYF. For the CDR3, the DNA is TGTGCCACCAGTGATCCGCGGGACCGTAGTTGGGATACGCAGTATTTT.